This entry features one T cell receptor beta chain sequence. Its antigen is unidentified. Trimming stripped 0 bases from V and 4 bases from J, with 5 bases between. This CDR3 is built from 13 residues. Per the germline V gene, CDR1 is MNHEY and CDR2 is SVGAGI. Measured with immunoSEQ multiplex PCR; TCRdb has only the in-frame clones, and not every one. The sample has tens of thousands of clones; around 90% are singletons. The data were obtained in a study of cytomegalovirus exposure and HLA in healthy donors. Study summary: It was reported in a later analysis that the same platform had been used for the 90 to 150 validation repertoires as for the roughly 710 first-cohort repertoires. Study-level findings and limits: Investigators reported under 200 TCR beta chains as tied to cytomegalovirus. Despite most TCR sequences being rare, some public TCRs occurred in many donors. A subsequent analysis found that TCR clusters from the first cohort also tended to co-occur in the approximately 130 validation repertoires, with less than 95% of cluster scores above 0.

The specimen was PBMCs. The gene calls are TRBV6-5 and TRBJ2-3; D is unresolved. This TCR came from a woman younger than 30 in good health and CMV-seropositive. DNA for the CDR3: TGTGCCAGCAGTTACTCGGCCGCAGATACGCAGTATTTT. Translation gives CASSYSAADTQYF.